The text below deals with one TCR beta chain. These data belong to a study of blood T cell repertoires in COVID-19. Original handling: Using reference gene primer amplification, nucleated cell counts were estimated. Here immunoSEQ multiplex PCR was the method, and the copy in TCRdb shows in-frame clones only, minus some. D and trimming were read from the DNA, whereas the V and J calls and clone size are those reported in that table. This sample has roughly 200,000 clones, with around 84% found just once. Sequencing was done on a sample of peripheral blood. This TCR was sampled from a man between 60 and 75 years old with acute or convalescent COVID-19.

CDR3 residues: CASSLRRIEETQYF. In DNA form, the CDR3 reads TGCGCCAGCAGCTTAAGGCGGATTGAAGAGACCCAGTACTTC. This chain joins TRBV5-1 and TRBJ2-5; D is ambiguous. Germline CDR1 and CDR2: SGHRS and YFSETQ. The CDR3 covers 14 residues. With 2 bases removed from V and 3 bases from J, the gap between germline ends came to 11 bases.